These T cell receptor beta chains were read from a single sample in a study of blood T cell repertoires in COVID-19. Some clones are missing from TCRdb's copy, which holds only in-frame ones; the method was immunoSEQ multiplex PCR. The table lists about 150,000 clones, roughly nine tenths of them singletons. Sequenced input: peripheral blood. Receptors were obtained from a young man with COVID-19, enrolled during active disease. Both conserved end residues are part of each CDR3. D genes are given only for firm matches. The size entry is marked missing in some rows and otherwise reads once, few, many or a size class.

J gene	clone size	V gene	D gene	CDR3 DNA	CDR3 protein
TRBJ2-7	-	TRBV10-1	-	TGCGCCAGCAGTGATGAGCGGTTCTCCTACGAGCAGTACTTC	CASSDERFSYEQYF
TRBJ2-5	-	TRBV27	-	TGTGCCAGCAGTCCCAGGGGGGCCCAAGAGACCCAGTACTTC	CASSPRGAQETQYF
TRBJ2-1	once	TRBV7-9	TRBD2	TGTGCCAGCAGCCGCCGCCCGGGACTAGCGGGAGAGGGGGAGCAGTTCTTC	CASSRRPGLAGEGEQFF
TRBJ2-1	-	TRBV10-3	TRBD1	TGTGCCATCAGTTTTAACCACAGGGGTGACCATGAGCAGTTCTTC	CAISFNHRGDHEQFF
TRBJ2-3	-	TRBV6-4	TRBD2	TGTGCCAGCAGTGAGAAGGGGACTAGCGACACAGATACGCAGTATTTT	CASSEKGTSDTDTQYF
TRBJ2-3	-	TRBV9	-	TGTGCCAGCAGCGTAGTCCTCGGTTCATATGATACGCAGTATTTT	CASSVVLGSYDTQYF
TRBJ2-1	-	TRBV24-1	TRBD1	TGTGCCACCAGTGATGACGGGACAGCCCCTGGGAATGAGCAGTTCTTC	CATSDDGTAPGNEQFF
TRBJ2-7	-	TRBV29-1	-	TGCAGCGTTGAAGTCGGGTCCTACGAGCAGTACTTC	CSVEVGSYEQYF
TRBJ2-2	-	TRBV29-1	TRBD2	TGCAGCGTTGAAGGCCTAGCGGGAGGGTCCGGGGAGCTGTTTTTT	CSVEGLAGGSGELFF
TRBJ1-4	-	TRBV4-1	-	TGCGCCAGCAGCCTCCGACAGGACAATGAAAAACTGTTTTTT	CASSLRQDNEKLFF
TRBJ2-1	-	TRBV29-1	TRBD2	TGCAGCGTTCTCGGACTAGCGGGGCTCTCCTACAATGAGCAGTTCTTC	CSVLGLAGLSYNEQFF
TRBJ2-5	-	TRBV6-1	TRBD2	TGTGCCAGCAGTGTCAGGGTACCCCAAAAGCGGGAAGGGGAGACCCAGTACTTC	CASSVRVPQKREGETQYF
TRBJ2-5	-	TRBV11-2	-	TGTGCCAGCAGCGAGGGCGGAGGAGAGACCCAGTACTTC	CASSEGGGETQYF
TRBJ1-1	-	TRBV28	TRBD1	TGTGCCATCTCCCGGGACAGGGGACCCTCCAACACTGAAGCTTTCTTT	CAISRDRGPSNTEAFF
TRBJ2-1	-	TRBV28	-	TGTGCCAGCAGTGGAGACTCGTCGTACAATGAGCAGTTCTTC	CASSGDSSYNEQFF
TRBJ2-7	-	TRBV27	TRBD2	TGTGCCAGCAGTTTCGGGGGGTCCGACGAGCAGTACTTC	CASSFGGSDEQYF
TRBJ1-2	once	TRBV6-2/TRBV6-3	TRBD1	TGTGCCAGCAGTCGTCCCGGGACAGGCGGCCGCCATGGCTACACCTTC	CASSRPGTGGRHGYTF
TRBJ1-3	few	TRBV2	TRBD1	TGTGCCAGCTGTACAGGGGGCGGAAACACCATATATTTT	CASCTGGGNTIYF
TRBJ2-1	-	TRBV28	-	TGTGCCAGCAGTTTAGGGGAGCGGATTTCCTACAATGAGCAGTTCTTC	CASSLGERISYNEQFF
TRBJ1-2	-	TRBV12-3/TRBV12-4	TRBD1	TGTGCCAGCAGTCCCACGGGACAGAGCTACACCTTC	CASSPTGQSYTF
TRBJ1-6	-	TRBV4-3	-	TGCGCCAGCAGCCAAGGGGGCGCCCATTCACCCCTCCACTTT	CASSQGGAHSPLHF
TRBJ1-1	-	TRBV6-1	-	TGTGCCAGCAGTGAAGCCCTCCCCGGGGTTGGGGGCCCGAACACTGAAGCTTTCTTT	CASSEALPGVGGPNTEAFF
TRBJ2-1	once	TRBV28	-	TGTGCCAGCAGTCCCCTCGGAGGGGGCGAAACTAGCTCCTACAATGAGCAGTTCTTC	CASSPLGGGETSSYNEQFF
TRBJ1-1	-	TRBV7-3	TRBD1	TGTGCCAGCAGCTTAGGGGGACAGGCGAACACTGAAGCTTTCTTT	CASSLGGQANTEAFF
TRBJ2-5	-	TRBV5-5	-	TGTGCCAGCAGCTTGGCCGCAGGGGACGGGGAGACCCAGTACTTC	CASSLAAGDGETQYF
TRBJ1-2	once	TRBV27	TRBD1	TGTGCCAGCAGTCCATCGGTCAAGACAGGGGGCTACACCTTC	CASSPSVKTGGYTF
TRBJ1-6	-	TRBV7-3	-	TGTGCCAGCAGCTCCCGACAAGATTCACCCCTCCACTTT	CASSSRQDSPLHF
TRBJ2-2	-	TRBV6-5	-	TGTGCCAGCAGTTCAGAGGCAGGGCATACCGGGGAGCTGTTTTTT	CASSSEAGHTGELFF
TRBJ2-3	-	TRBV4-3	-	TGCGCCAGCAGCCAAGGGGCGACAGGAAGCACAGATACGCAGTATTTT	CASSQGATGSTDTQYF
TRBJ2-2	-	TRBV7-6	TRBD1	TGTGCCAGCAGCTTAGACCAGAGGACAGGGGCGAACACCGGGGAGCTGTTTTTT	CASSLDQRTGANTGELFF
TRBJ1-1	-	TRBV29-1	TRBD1	TGCAGCTCAGGGGGTAGAGCGAACACTGAAGCTTTCTTT	CSSGGRANTEAFF
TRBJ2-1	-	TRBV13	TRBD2	TGTGCCAGCAGTGGGGGAGCGGGAGCCACCAATGAGCAGTTCTTC	CASSGGAGATNEQFF
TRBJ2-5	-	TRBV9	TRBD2	TGTGCCAGCAGCGCAACTAGCGGTCCTCAAGAGACCCAGTACTTC	CASSATSGPQETQYF
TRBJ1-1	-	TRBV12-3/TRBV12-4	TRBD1	TGTGCCAGCAGTTTGGCTCAGGGGGTTTTCTTT	CASSLAQGVFF
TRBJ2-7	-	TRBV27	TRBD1	TGTGCCAGCAGTTCCCCCGGGACAGCAAAATCCTACGAGCAGTACTTC	CASSSPGTAKSYEQYF
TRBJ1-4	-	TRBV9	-	TGTGCCAGCAGCGCCCCTAGCGGAGCTGGGTCTGAAAAACTGTTTTTT	CASSAPSGAGSEKLFF
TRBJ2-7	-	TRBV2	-	TGTGCCAGCAGTCGACGGGTCACCTACGAGCAGTACTTC	CASSRRVTYEQYF
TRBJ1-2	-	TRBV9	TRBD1	TGTGCCAGCAGCGTAGTTCCGCATGCGACAGGGAGGAATGGCTACACCTTC	CASSVVPHATGRNGYTF
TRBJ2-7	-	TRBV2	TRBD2	TGTGCCAGCAGGCCCCCATCTAGCGGGAGGGCCCACGAGCAGTACTTC	CASRPPSSGRAHEQYF
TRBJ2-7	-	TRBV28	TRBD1	TGTGCCAGCAGTCGTCCCGGGACAGGGAAATACGAGCAGTACTTC	CASSRPGTGKYEQYF
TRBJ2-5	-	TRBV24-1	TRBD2	TGTGCCACCAGTGCCCCTTCGGCGGGAGGGCAAGAGACCCAGTACTTC	CATSAPSAGGQETQYF
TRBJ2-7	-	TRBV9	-	TGTGCCAGCAGCGTAGGGACACCTTCCTACGAGCAGTACTTC	CASSVGTPSYEQYF
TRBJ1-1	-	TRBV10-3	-	TGTGCCATCAGTGCATCGGAGACTGAAGCTTTCTTT	CAISASETEAFF
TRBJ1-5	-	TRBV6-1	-	TGTGCCAGCAGTGAAGCAATTCTTCAGCCCCAGCATTTT	CASSEAILQPQHF
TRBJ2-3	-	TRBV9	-	TGTGCCAGCAGCGCTAGAGGAAGCACAGATACGCAGTATTTT	CASSARGSTDTQYF
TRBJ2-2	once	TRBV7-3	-	TGTGCCAGCAGCTTAACGGGTGGGAAGGCAGGGGCCGGGGAGCTGTTTTTT	CASSLTGGKAGAGELFF